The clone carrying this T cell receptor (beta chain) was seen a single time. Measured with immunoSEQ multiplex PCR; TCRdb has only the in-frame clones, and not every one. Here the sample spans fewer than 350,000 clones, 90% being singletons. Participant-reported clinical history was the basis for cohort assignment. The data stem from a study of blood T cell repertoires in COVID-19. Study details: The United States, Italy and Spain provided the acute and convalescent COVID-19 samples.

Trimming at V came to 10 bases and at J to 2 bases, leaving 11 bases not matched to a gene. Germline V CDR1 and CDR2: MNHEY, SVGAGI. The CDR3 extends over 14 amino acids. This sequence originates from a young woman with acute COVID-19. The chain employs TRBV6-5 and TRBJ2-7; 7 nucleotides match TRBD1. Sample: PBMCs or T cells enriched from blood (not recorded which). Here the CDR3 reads CATLPDRPPYEQYF. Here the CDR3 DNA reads TGTGCCACCCTCCCGGACAGGCCACCCTACGAGCAGTACTTC.